These T cell receptor beta chains were read from a single sample in a study of CD8 T cells in ankylosing spondylitis. Each CDR3 protein is one row after TCRdb ran MiXCR on the 5' RACE reads. The data contain about 360,000 distinct CDR3 sequences, 14% to 15% of them singletons. Sequencing input: blood, either unsorted or a sorted T cell fraction (not recorded which). The receptor set was obtained from a male donor with ankylosing spondylitis or in good health (not recorded which). The CDR3 runs from the conserved cysteine through the conserved F or W. The D gene is left open where the match is weak. Some rows mark clone size as missing; the rest say once, few, many or name a class of expanded clone.

few	TRBJ1-4	TRBV7-2	TRBD1	TGTGCCAGCAGTTCTTCCGGGACAGGGGGCGCAAGGGAAAAACTGTTTTTT	CASSSSGTGGAREKLFF
NA	TRBJ2-7	TRBV10-2	NA	TGCGCCAGCAGTGAGCCCTGGGGTAGCGGTTACTTCAGCTCCTACGAGCAGTACTTC	CASSEPWGSGYFSSYEQYF
few	TRBJ2-5	TRBV24-1	NA	TGTGCCACCAGTGCGGCCGGTCAAGAGACCCAGTACTTC	CATSAAGQETQYF
few	TRBJ1-6	TRBV6-1	NA	TGTGCCAGCACAGGGACGGTGGGCTCACCCCTCCACTTT	CASTGTVGSPLHF
NA	TRBJ2-2	TRBV5-1	NA	TGCGCCAGCAGCTTGGCCGTGGGGGCGAGCGCCGGGGAGCTGTTTTTT	CASSLAVGASAGELFF
NA	TRBJ2-2	TRBV12-3/TRBV12-4	NA	TGTGCCAGCAGTCCTGAGCAGCCCGCGAACACCGGGGAGCTGTTTTTT	CASSPEQPANTGELFF
NA	TRBJ2-3	TRBV7-9	NA	TGTGCCAGCAGCTTAGCGTTAAGGGGCGCGGGCACAGATACGCAGTATTTT	CASSLALRGAGTDTQYF
NA	TRBJ2-2	TRBV10-2	NA	TGCGCCGGCCGGGCGAACACCGGGGAGCTGTTTTTT	CAGRANTGELFF
NA	TRBJ2-6	TRBV12-3/TRBV12-4	TRBD1	TGTGCCAGCAGTTTTCGGCAGGGGGACTCTGGGGCCAACGTCCTGACTTTC	CASSFRQGDSGANVLTF
few	TRBJ2-7	TRBV29-1	TRBD1	TGCAGCGTCGGGGACAGGAAGTTTAGTTCCTACGAGCAGTACTTC	CSVGDRKFSSYEQYF
NA	TRBJ2-2	TRBV10-3	NA	TGTGCCATCAGTGGCAGGGTAGTTGGCACCGGGGAGCTGTTTTTT	CAISGRVVGTGELFF
many	TRBJ1-1	TRBV5-1	NA	TGCGCCAGCAGCTTTCAGGGTATGAACACTGAAGCTTTCTTT	CASSFQGMNTEAFF
NA	TRBJ2-3	TRBV4-2	TRBD1	TGTGCCAGCAGCCAAGATGGGACAGTCACAGATACGCAGTATTTT	CASSQDGTVTDTQYF
NA	TRBJ1-2	TRBV7-2	NA	TGTGCCAGCACCCCCCGGGATGGCTACACCTTC	CASTPRDGYTF
NA	TRBJ1-5	TRBV5-5	TRBD1	TGTGCCAGCAGCTTCGGGACAGCTCTCTATAGCAATCAGCCCCAGCATTTT	CASSFGTALYSNQPQHF
many	TRBJ1-5	TRBV27	NA	TGTGCCAGCAGTTTAATAGTAAATCAGCCCCAGCATTTT	CASSLIVNQPQHF
few	TRBJ2-1	TRBV18	TRBD2	TGTGCCAGCTCGCGTAATAGCGGGAAGTCCAATGAGCAGTTCTTC	CASSRNSGKSNEQFF
few	TRBJ1-2	TRBV3-1	NA	TGTGCCAGCAGCCGACTGGGGGCAGTTGGCTACACCTTC	CASSRLGAVGYTF
few	TRBJ1-5	TRBV27	NA	TGTGCCGGAGGATTCGGTCAGCCCCAGCATTTT	CAGGFGQPQHF
few	TRBJ2-7	TRBV10-1	NA	TGCGCCAGCAGTGATGGGTCAGGGTCCTACGAGCAGTACTTC	CASSDGSGSYEQYF
few	TRBJ2-3	TRBV9	TRBD2	TGTGCCAGCAGCGTTAGGACTAGCGGGACCACAGATACGCAGTATTTT	CASSVRTSGTTDTQYF
NA	TRBJ2-1	TRBV27	NA	TGTGCCAGCAGTTTTAACAGTTACAATGAGCAGTTCTTC	CASSFNSYNEQFF
NA	TRBJ1-6	TRBV6-1	NA	TGTGCCAGCAGCAAACAAGGGGGGACAACTTATAATTCACCCCTCCACTTT	CASSKQGGTTYNSPLHF
few	TRBJ2-5	TRBV29-1	NA	TGCAGCGTTTCTCCGAAGCTCCTCCAAGAGACCCAGTACTTC	CSVSPKLLQETQYF
NA	TRBJ2-7	TRBV5-1	NA	TGCGCCAGCAGCCCTCGAGGCACCGACTACGAGCAGTACTTC	CASSPRGTDYEQYF
few	TRBJ1-5	TRBV12-3/TRBV12-4	NA	TGTGCCAGCAGTTCGGCAGGGGGCAATCAGCCCCAGCATTTT	CASSSAGGNQPQHF
few	TRBJ1-1	TRBV5-1	TRBD1	TGCGCCAGCAGACAGGGGGAGAACACTGAAGCTTTCTTT	CASRQGENTEAFF
few	TRBJ1-1	TRBV11-3	NA	TGTGCCAGCAGCTTAGCCAGGAGGAGCGCTGAAGCTTTCTTT	CASSLARRSAEAFF
few	TRBJ1-6	TRBV5-1	NA	TGCGCCAGCAGGTGGTCCGGGAGGGAAAATTCACCCCTCCACTTT	CASRWSGRENSPLHF
few	TRBJ2-5	TRBV5-1	NA	TGCGCCAGCAGCCCGACAGATCAAGAGACCCAGTACTTC	CASSPTDQETQYF
NA	TRBJ2-1	TRBV3-1	TRBD2	TGTGCCAGCAGCCAAGGACTAGCGGGAGGGTATCGGGAGCAGTTCTTC	CASSQGLAGGYREQFF
few	TRBJ1-2	TRBV6-6	NA	TGTGCCAGCAGTGCGTATAGGGACTATGGCTACACCTTC	CASSAYRDYGYTF
many	TRBJ2-7	TRBV29-1	TRBD1	TGCAGCGTCCGCTCCGGGACAGGGGCGCGGGAGCAGTACTTC	CSVRSGTGAREQYF
NA	TRBJ2-3	TRBV7-9	TRBD2	TGTGCCAGCAGCATGACTAGCGGGAGAAGAGATACGCAGTATTTT	CASSMTSGRRDTQYF
many	TRBJ1-2	TRBV12-3/TRBV12-4	NA	TGTGCCAGCAGTTTTCGAGGGGCGCCTCTTGGCTACACCTTC	CASSFRGAPLGYTF
few	TRBJ2-7	TRBV11-2	TRBD2	TGTGCCAGCAGCTCCGCCAGCGGGAAGTTTTTGGTGAAGTACTTC	CASSSASGKFLVKYF
NA	TRBJ2-6	TRBV5-1	NA	TGCGCCAGCAGCTTGGTGTTACAGAACTCTGGGGCCAACGTCCTGACTTTC	CASSLVLQNSGANVLTF
NA	TRBJ2-7	TRBV7-8	NA	TGTGCCAGCAGCTTGTCGGACCGCTCCTACGAGCAGTACTTC	CASSLSDRSYEQYF
NA	TRBJ1-2	TRBV11-3	NA	TGTGCCAGCAGCTTAGGTCCGACACGGGGCATCTATGGCTACACCTTC	CASSLGPTRGIYGYTF
few	TRBJ2-2	TRBV7-9	NA	TGTGCCAGCAGCTCCCTACGGGGGACCGGGGAGCTGTTTTTT	CASSSLRGTGELFF
few	TRBJ1-3	TRBV5-1	NA	TGCGCCAGCAGCTTAGTCCCATCGGGAGGAAACACCATATATTTT	CASSLVPSGGNTIYF
many	TRBJ1-6	TRBV20-1	TRBD1	TGCAGTGCTAAAACAGGGGATTCACCCCTCCACTTT	CSAKTGDSPLHF
few	TRBJ2-1	TRBV20-1	TRBD2	TGCAGTGCCGGGAGGGGCAGATACAATGAGCAGTTCTTC	CSAGRGRYNEQFF
NA	TRBJ1-4	TRBV5-1	NA	TGCGCCAGCAGCCCGGGGCTGCGCGATGAAAAACTGTTTTTT	CASSPGLRDEKLFF